Below, 21 T cell receptor beta chains from the same sample are listed, as sequenced in a study of cytomegalovirus exposure and HLA in healthy donors. The PCR used 60 Vbeta and 13 Jbeta primers. Sequenced by immunoSEQ multiplex PCR; TCRdb stores in-frame clones only, minus some. The sample has about 160,000 clones, roughly 77% seen once. The sequenced sample was PBMCs. These receptors originate from a woman in her late teens or twenties in good health and CMV-seronegative.

The J gene is TRBJ2-5, the V gene TRBV2; 9 bases match TRBD2. This CDR3 contains 16 residues. The V and J ends lost 2 bases and 6 bases, in that order; junction bases with no gene match: 10. Germline V gene sequence: CDR1 SNHLY, CDR2 FYNNEI. As DNA, the CDR3 is TGTGCCAGCAGTGAATTGGGGCGGGGGGGCGGGAAGACCCAGTACTTC. Translation: CASSELGRGGGKTQYF.

The J gene is TRBJ2-1, the V gene TRBV7-8; a weak D match, TRBD2 (6 bases). With 1 base removed from V and 7 bases from J, the gap between germline ends came to 8 bases. CDR1 SGHVS and CDR2 FQNEAQ come from the germline V gene. The CDR3 runs to 13 residues. CDR3 sequence (DNA): TGTGCCAGCAGCTTAGAACTAGCAAATGAGCAGTTCTTC. Its translation: CASSLELANEQFF.

The chain links TRBV5-6 to TRBJ1-1; D unclear. The V gene lost 5 bases and the J gene lost 4 bases, with 12 bases spanning the gap. The CDR3 has 13 amino acids. CDR1 and CDR2 (germline): SGHDT, YYEEEE. The CDR3 nucleotides are TGTGCCAGCAGGGCCGGTAGAGGCACTGAAGCTTTCTTT. The encoded protein is CASRAGRGTEAFF.

This chain links TRBV5-1 with TRBJ2-1; 8 positions agree with TRBD1. The CDR3 length is 14 residues. From germline, CDR1 is SGHRS and CDR2 YFSETQ. V was pared by 5 bases and J by 6 bases, with 7 bases of the junction left unmatched. Written as DNA, the CDR3 is TGCGCCAGCAGGGGGACAGGCGCGTCCAATGAGCAGTTCTTC. Translating it yields CASRGTGASNEQFF. Combining the CDR3 with reference TRBV5-1 and TRBJ2-1 gives the whole variable domain KAGVTQTPRYLIKTRGQQVTLSCSPISGHRSVSWYQQTPGQGLQFLFEYFSETQRNKGNFPGRFSGRQFSNSRSEMNVSTLELGDSALYLCASRGTGASNEQFFGPGTRLTVL.

The V gene is TRBV6-6, the J gene TRBJ1-6, with unresolved D. The V and J ends lost 3 bases and 7 bases respectively, with 7 bases between them. This CDR3 has 13 amino acids. Germline assignment: CDR1 MNHNY and CDR2 SVGAGI (reference sequence). The CDR3 protein is CASSYIENSPLHF. The CDR3 DNA reads TGTGCCAGCAGTTATATTGAGAATTCACCCCTCCACTTT.

The chain is built from TRBV5-6 and TRBJ2-5, with D possibly TRBD2 on 5 matching bases. The ends were cut back, 2 bases at V and 5 bases at J, with 22 bases in the middle. Germline V lookup: CDR1 SGHDT, CDR2 YYEEEE. This CDR3 is 17 amino acids long. For the CDR3, the DNA is TGTGCCAGCAGCTTCGGGATGGAGTCCCGGCTGTACGAGACCCAGTACTTC. Translating it yields CASSFGMESRLYETQYF.

This clone was counted only a few times. The CDR3 DNA reads TGTGCCAGCAGTTTGTCCGGGGTTAACATTCAGTACTTC. Protein sequence: CASSLSGVNIQYF. The rearrangement links TRBV28 to TRBJ2-4, with D possibly TRBD2 on 5 matching bases. Germline V CDR1 and CDR2: MDHEN, SYDVKM. The CDR3 runs to 13 residues. With 3 bases removed from V and 7 bases from J, the gap between germline ends came to 10 bases. The full variable domain, with the rest looked up from reference TRBV28 and TRBJ2-4, is DVKVTQSSRYLVKRTGEKVFLECVQDMDHENMFWYRQDPGLGLRLIYFSYDVKMKEKGDIPEGYSVSREKKERFSLILESASTNQTSMYLCASSLSGVNIQYFGAGTRLSVL.

The rearrangement joins TRBV5-6 to TRBJ2-7, with D unresolved. Trimming pared 0 bases from V and 2 bases from J, leaving 9 bases between. CDR3 length: 14 residues. CDR1 is SGHDT, CDR2 YYEEEE, per germline. CDR3 loop: CASSLVGETYEQYF. As DNA, the CDR3 is TGTGCCAGCAGCTTGGTGGGCGAGACCTACGAGCAGTACTTC.

The chain joins TRBV5-6 to TRBJ2-5; D uncertain. V shed 4 bases and J shed 1 base, with 14 bases lying between them. This CDR3 is built from 15 residues. Germline V gives CDR1 SGHDT, CDR2 YYEEEE. The CDR3 bases are TGTGCCAGCAGCACAAAGACTTCTCTCCAAGAGACCCAGTACTTC. This sequence encodes CASSTKTSLQETQYF.

The V and J genes are TRBV5-4 and TRBJ2-5; a weak D match, TRBD1 (6 bases). CDR1 is SGHNT, CDR2 YYREEE, per germline (reference sequence). The CDR3 extends over 14 amino acids. Trimming took 2 bases from V and 1 from J, leaving 9 bases between them. CDR3 DNA sequence: TGTGCCAGCAGCTTCGGGACACCCCAAGAGACCCAGTACTTC. Translation: CASSFGTPQETQYF. Looking up the rest from reference TRBV5-4 and TRBJ2-5 gives the full variable domain: ETGVTQSPTHLIKTRGQQVTLRCSSQSGHNTVSWYQQALGQGPQFIFQYYREEENGRGNFPPRFSGLQFPNYSSELNVNALELDDSALYLCASSFGTPQETQYFGPGTRLLVL.

The J gene is TRBJ1-6, the V gene TRBV18; 8 bases line up with TRBD1. This CDR3 comprises 15 residues. Germline assignment: CDR1 KGHSH and CDR2 LQKENI. V was pared by 5 bases and J by 9 bases, with 9 bases of the junction left unmatched. CDR3 DNA: TGTGCCAGCTCAGGGATCGGACAGGGAGGTTCACCCCTCCACTTT. This sequence encodes CASSGIGQGGSPLHF.

V and J are TRBV6-8 and TRBJ2-7; 7 bases are shared with TRBD1. Germline lookup yields CDR1 MNHGY and CDR2 SAAAGT. The V segment lost 10 bases and the J segment 7 bases; nucleotides outside the gene matches: 16. This CDR3 spans 14 amino acids. DNA of the CDR3: TGTGCCACCCGACGGGCAAGGGGGCCCGGGGAGCAGTACTTC. Protein sequence: CATRRARGPGEQYF.

This chain connects TRBV16 to TRBJ1-2, with D perhaps matching TRBD1 (5 bases). V was trimmed by 2 bases and J by 2 bases, leaving 9 bases between them. The CDR3 length is 14 residues. The germline V gene has CDR1 KGHSY and CDR2 FQNENV. The CDR3 nucleotides read TGTGCCAGCAGCCAACAGGGAACGAACTATGGCTACACCTTC. It yields the protein CASSQQGTNYGYTF.

This clone came up a few times. CDR3 region: CASSGGLAGVQETQYF. In nucleotides, the CDR3 is TGTGCCAGCAGTGGGGGACTAGCGGGAGTCCAAGAGACCCAGTACTTC. This chain links TRBV2 with TRBJ2-5; the match to TRBD2 covers 14 bases. This CDR3 region has 16 residues. The V segment lost 4 bases and the J segment 1 base; nucleotides outside the gene matches: 2. CDR1 and CDR2 (germline): SNHLY, FYNNEI.

For the CDR3, the DNA is TGTGCCAGCAGCACTAGCGCCGCCTACAATGAGCAGTTCTTC. It codes for CASSTSAAYNEQFF. The rearrangement links TRBV7-9 to TRBJ2-1; TRBD2 matches at 7 bases. V shed 5 bases and J 2 bases; nucleotides not matched to a gene: 3. Germline assignment: CDR1 SEHNR and CDR2 FQNEAQ (reference sequence). The CDR3 totals 14 residues.

This clone was counted a single time. This rearrangement joins TRBV11-2 to TRBJ1-1, with D unclear. The V end lost 3 bases, the J end lost 4 bases, and 12 bases lay between the germline ends. CDR1 is SGHAT, CDR2 FQNNGV, per germline. The CDR3 is 14 residues long. The CDR3 loop is CASSFYDRGTEAFF. CDR3 nucleotides: TGTGCCAGCAGCTTTTACGACCGGGGCACTGAAGCTTTCTTT.

The CDR3, as DNA: TGCGCCAGCACCCTTGGACTAGCGGGGGGGCTGGGCACAGATACGCAGTATTTT. This gives the protein CASTLGLAGGLGTDTQYF. This chain links TRBV5-1 with TRBJ2-3; 15 positions agree with TRBD2. This CDR3 comprises 18 residues. V lost 6 bases to trimming and J lost 1 base; unmatched junction nucleotides: 9. Germline loops: CDR1 SGHRS, CDR2 YFSETQ. The whole variable domain, remainder taken from reference TRBV5-1 and TRBJ2-3, is KAGVTQTPRYLIKTRGQQVTLSCSPISGHRSVSWYQQTPGQGLQFLFEYFSETQRNKGNFPGRFSGRQFSNSRSEMNVSTLELGDSALYLCASTLGLAGGLGTDTQYFGPGTRLTVL.

The chain combines TRBV19 with TRBJ1-2, with unresolved D. CDR1 is LNHDA and CDR2 is SQIVND in the germline V gene (reference sequence). Trimming took off 3 bases at V and 0 bases at J, with 20 bases between the two ends. The CDR3 consists of 18 residues. CDR3 amino acids: CASSIIGVPQGSNYGYTF. In DNA, the CDR3 is TGTGCCAGTAGTATTATTGGAGTCCCCCAAGGCTCTAACTATGGCTACACCTTC.

This clone was found a few times. The chain combines TRBV10-1 with TRBJ1-6; no reliable D call. Trimming shortened V by 3 bases and J by 7 bases, and 4 bases separated the two germline ends. This CDR3 has 12 amino acids. From germline, CDR1 is WNHNN and CDR2 SYGVQD (reference sequence). The chain's CDR3 is CASSDPNSPLHF. In DNA, the CDR3 is TGCGCCAGCAGTGATCCGAATTCACCCCTCCACTTT.

This rearrangement joins TRBV27 to TRBJ2-7; D may be TRBD1 (6 bases). CDR3 length: 13 amino acids. Looked up from germline, CDR1 is MNHEY and CDR2 is SMNVEV (reference sequence). V lost 6 bases to trimming and J lost 1 base, with 10 bases between them. In DNA, the CDR3 is TGTGCCAGCAGCCTCACAGGGTCCTACGAGCAGTACTTC. Translating gives CASSLTGSYEQYF.

The gene calls are TRBV19 and TRBJ1-5; TRBD1 agrees at 8 bases. Losses at the gene ends were 3 bases for V and 0 bases for J; bases not matched to a gene: 1. The CDR3 has 15 residues. Germline V gene data show CDR1 as LNHDA and CDR2 as SQIVND (reference sequence). The CDR3 spells CASSIDRGSNQPQHF. The CDR3 DNA reads TGTGCCAGTAGTATTGACAGGGGTAGCAATCAGCCCCAGCATTTT.